This T cell receptor beta chain was captured by sequencing in a study of T cell repertoires in cytomegalovirus infection (dated by TCRdb to between 2019 and 2020). About the full investigation: Alongside well-studied HLA-B-restricted epitopes, the peptide stimulations were aimed at recently identified HLA-C-restricted CMV epitopes, whose presentation resists viral immunomodulation. Because public TCR beta signatures pointed to carriage of CMV infection together with the matching HLA type, the HLA type of each donor mattered for the analysis. Findings and caveats that apply to the study as a whole: Cumulative frequency of public TCR beta family members discriminated carriers of CMV infection plus the relevant HLA type in this cohort and an independent approximately 370-donor cohort. The ex vivo response was dominated by HLA-C-restricted CMV-specific TCR beta clonotypes, and the single most frequent clonotype in two of eight donors was supplied by these HLA-C-restricted clonotypes.

This clonotype occurred a few times. Its antigen has not been determined. No base quality information exists; no much larger clone differs at one position. The sample's treatment or condition, from its label and the paper: in vitro stimulation with specific CMV peptide epitopes to enrich CMV-specific T cells. This sample was sequenced with an Illumina HiSeq 1500. Through fastp at Q25 and MiXCR, TCRdb rebuilt clones from the public reads, retaining in-frame beta chains. Identical CDR3 proteins give one entry, which carries the most common genes and DNA. In all, the sample holds 900,000 to 950,000 distinct CDR3 sequences, and 30% to 40% of those were seen once. About 14% of the sample comes from the top ten. The germline ends are 8 bases apart after V is trimmed by 1 base and J by 5 bases. The germline V gene provides CDR1 MGHRA and CDR2 YSYEKL. The CDR3, from cysteine to phenylalanine, totals 14 residues. Only the CDR3 region is kept as DNA, spanning 42 bases read in frame from base 1.

The V and J genes are TRBV4-1 and TRBJ2-2; no D segment can be confidently identified. The input for sequencing was cultured CD8+ T cells from PBMCs, taken from culture after CMV antigen stimulation. This TCR was sampled from a human donor in good health (CMV status not recorded). Some clones in this sample may be carry-over from other donors' samples. CDR3 protein: CASSQAERTGELFF. The nucleotide sequence is TGCGCCAGCAGCCAAGCGGAGAGGACCGGGGAGCTGTTTTTT.